This T cell receptor (beta chain) was recorded in a study of CD8 T cells in ankylosing spondylitis. General study results and limits: There was a TCR beta motif, made of 7 to 9 highly homologous variants, that appeared characteristic of ankylosing spondylitis blood. A CD8+ phenotype characterized the disease-linked clones, which were relatively rare in peripheral blood. Significantly higher representation of disease-linked clones was reported for matched ankylosing spondylitis synovial fluid.

TCRdb itself ran the 5' RACE reads through MiXCR, one entry per CDR3 protein. The sample contains about 160,000 distinct CDR3 sequences, approximately 20% of which appear only once. Trimming shortened V by 2 bases and J by 4 bases, and 14 bases separated the two germline ends. The CDR3 runs 15 residues. CDR1 is MNHEY and CDR2 is SMNVEV in the germline V gene (reference sequence). This clonotype was recorded at least ten times. Its antigen remains unknown. The source of this sequence is a male donor with ankylosing spondylitis or in good health (not recorded which). This chain uses TRBV27 with TRBJ1-2; D call uncertain. Input material: blood, either unsorted or a sorted T cell fraction (not recorded which). The CDR3 sequence is CASSLRQPSSYGYTF. In DNA form, the CDR3 reads TGTGCCAGCAGTTTAAGGCAGCCGAGCTCCTATGGCTACACCTTC.